This T cell receptor (beta chain) was sequenced during a study of OX40 agonist ivuxolimab in advanced cancers. Looking at the study overall: Patient treatment consisted of intravenous ivuxolimab administration every 2 weeks at 0.01 to 10 mg/kg. Partial responses occurred in Three dose-escalation patients, one with hepatocellular carcinoma and two with cutaneous melanoma.

This CDR3 has 17 amino acids. Germline loops: CDR1 MDHEN, CDR2 SYDVKM. V lost 2 bases to trimming and J lost 4 bases, with 21 bases between them. Data came from immunoSEQ multiplex PCR; TCRdb stores just in-frame clones and leaves some out. The table includes 25,000 to 35,000 clones, roughly 87% detected once. This clone was seen only a few times. The starting material was CD4+ or CD8+ T cells sorted from blood, obtained in a trial of the OX40 agonist ivuxolimab. This clonotype was obtained from an adult with an advanced solid tumor such as melanoma, head and neck, liver or kidney cancer. The V gene is TRBV28, the J gene TRBJ2-7; possibly TRBD2 for D (5 bases). The CDR3 DNA is TGTGCCAGCAGTTTAAATCAAGCGAGGGAGTTTCGGTACGAGCAGTACTTC. It yields the protein CASSLNQAREFRYEQYF. The full variable domain, in which reference TRBV28 and TRBJ2-7 provide the parts outside the CDR3, is DVKVTQSSRYLVKRTGEKVFLECVQDMDHENMFWYRQDPGLGLRLIYFSYDVKMKEKGDIPEGYSVSREKKERFSLILESASTNQTSMYLCASSLNQAREFRYEQYFGPGTRLTVT.